This TCR beta chain is from a study of spatial heterogeneity in lung cancer. Background on the study: Fewer alpha-chain than beta-chain sequences were consistently detected.

Points from the study as a whole: Resection saw ubiquitous expanded tumor TCRs appear in blood more than follow-up did.

In the library, each TCR cDNA molecule bore its own unique molecular identifier. TCRdb reprocessed the 5' RACE reads with MiXCR, giving one entry per CDR3 protein. Of 39,000 or so distinct CDR3 sequences in the sample, 6% to 8% were seen once. CDR3 length: 16 amino acids. Germline-derived CDR1 and CDR2 are DFQATT and SNEGSKA (reference sequence). V shed 3 bases and J shed 0 bases, with 15 bases lying between them. The sample's time point: sample taken at primary tumor resection. The donor population consisted of some 67 patients with untreated, early-stage non-small cell lung cancer. This clonotype has ten or more counts. Its antigen is not known.

The sequences come from PBMCs, collected at surgery. The gene calls are TRBV20-1 and TRBJ1-5; tentative D call: TRBD1 (6 bases). This receptor was taken from a male donor with early-stage non-small cell lung cancer. The CDR3, as DNA: TGCAGTGCTAGCGGACAGCCTTTGAATAGCAATCAGCCCCAGCATTTT. Translation gives CSASGQPLNSNQPQHF.